This is a list of T cell receptor beta chains from one sample in a study of radiotherapy plus CTLA-4 blockade in lung cancer. Using immunoSEQ multiplex PCR, the repertoire was profiled, and TCRdb retains in-frame clones only, with some absent. In the table there are some 110,000 clones, more than 65% of which are singletons. Sample: peripheral blood, taken from a patient treated with radiotherapy plus ipilimumab. These receptor sequences come from a human donor with non-small cell lung cancer who had a partial response to radiotherapy plus ipilimumab. Each CDR3 is given with its conserved first and last residue. The order of the fields is J gene, V gene, D gene, CDR3 protein. D genes are given only for firm matches.

TRBJ1-1	TRBV9	TRBD1	CASSGPGQGRAFF
TRBJ2-1	TRBV30	-	CAWSQGNSYNEQFF
TRBJ1-2	TRBV6-5	-	CASSTNTGNYGYTF
TRBJ2-3	TRBV18	TRBD2	CASQLAGVGDTQYF
TRBJ2-7	TRBV5-4	TRBD1	CASSWDSYEQYF
TRBJ2-5	TRBV27	TRBD2	CASSLSWGLVQETQYF
TRBJ2-2	TRBV27	-	CASSFSTGELFF
TRBJ2-4	TRBV6-5	-	CASSAYDRRNIQYF
TRBJ2-5	TRBV6-1	-	CASSELRIDTQYF
TRBJ2-5	TRBV7-2	-	CASSLQGSRETQYF
-	TRBV4-1	TRBD1	CASSQAAGTGLSYEQYF
TRBJ1-1	TRBV28	TRBD1	CASVTGGAKAFF
TRBJ1-1	TRBV19	-	CASSARGDGDTEAFF
TRBJ1-5	TRBV5-1	-	CASSRRVGEEPQHF
TRBJ1-5	TRBV6-1	-	CASSGDSANQPQHF
-	TRBV6-1	TRBD2	CASRNDGGSTYEQYF
TRBJ1-2	TRBV6-1	-	CASSPPGFNYGYTF
TRBJ2-3	TRBV28	TRBD2	CASSPGLAFGTQYF
TRBJ2-6	TRBV15	-	CATSIGAPSGANVLTF
TRBJ2-1	TRBV19	-	CASSPQGNNEQFF
TRBJ2-5	TRBV5-1	TRBD2	CASSTWGGETQYF
TRBJ1-3	TRBV7-2	-	CASSAQGLGGNTIYF
TRBJ2-1	TRBV7-8	-	CASIPGVGVYNEQFF
TRBJ2-5	TRBV11-2	-	CASSLDIGETQYF
TRBJ1-2	TRBV7-2	-	CASSFPSRVKGYTF
TRBJ2-1	TRBV5-6	TRBD1	CASSLGRTGIYEQFF
TRBJ2-6	TRBV30	TRBD1	CAWGTGSGANVLTF
TRBJ2-7	TRBV9	TRBD2	CASSVGGTSGAEQYF
TRBJ2-2	TRBV19	TRBD1	CASSIGGQGAGELFF
TRBJ1-1	TRBV5-5	-	CASSLSGSPEAFF
TRBJ1-1	TRBV6-1	-	CASSMTGDTEAFF
TRBJ1-2	TRBV6-5	-	CASSYRAGGMGLGYTF
TRBJ1-5	TRBV7-2	-	CASSPRSNSNQPQHF
TRBJ2-2	TRBV2	-	CASTGGYSAGELFF
TRBJ1-4	TRBV4-1	-	CASSQEGWRNEKLFF
TRBJ1-1	TRBV29-1	-	CSVTLVGRLVTEAFF
TRBJ2-3	TRBV7-9	-	CASSPRADTQYF
TRBJ1-2	TRBV4-2	-	CASSQELLNYGYTF
TRBJ2-7	TRBV27	TRBD1	CASSPYGTGLSYEQYF
TRBJ2-2	TRBV27	TRBD2	CASSSLAGVTGELFF
TRBJ2-1	TRBV30	-	CAWTRPGYFLPEQFF
TRBJ2-7	TRBV25-1	TRBD2	CASSPHAGDLSYEQYF
TRBJ2-2	TRBV27	TRBD2	CASSNGTSGRVTDTGELFF
TRBJ1-1	TRBV28	TRBD1	CASSPPTGIYDTEAFF
TRBJ1-1	TRBV14	-	CASSHSQGEGNTEAFF
TRBJ2-5	TRBV28	TRBD1	CASNPLQTGEETQYF
TRBJ2-2	TRBV4-3	TRBD2	CASSQSVIAGGGTGELFF
TRBJ2-1	TRBV6-4	TRBD2	CASSDSPSGSFDEQFF
TRBJ2-4	TRBV7-2	-	CASSLTGLPTGIQYF
TRBJ1-3	TRBV6-5	TRBD1	CASSLDRAGNTIYF
TRBJ2-7	TRBV5-1	TRBD2	CASSKTSGSSEQYF
TRBJ1-1	TRBV7-9	TRBD1	CASSPGGTEAFF
TRBJ2-2	TRBV5-1	-	CASRGAGRGTGELFF
TRBJ1-1	TRBV28	-	CASSLGRPNTEAFF